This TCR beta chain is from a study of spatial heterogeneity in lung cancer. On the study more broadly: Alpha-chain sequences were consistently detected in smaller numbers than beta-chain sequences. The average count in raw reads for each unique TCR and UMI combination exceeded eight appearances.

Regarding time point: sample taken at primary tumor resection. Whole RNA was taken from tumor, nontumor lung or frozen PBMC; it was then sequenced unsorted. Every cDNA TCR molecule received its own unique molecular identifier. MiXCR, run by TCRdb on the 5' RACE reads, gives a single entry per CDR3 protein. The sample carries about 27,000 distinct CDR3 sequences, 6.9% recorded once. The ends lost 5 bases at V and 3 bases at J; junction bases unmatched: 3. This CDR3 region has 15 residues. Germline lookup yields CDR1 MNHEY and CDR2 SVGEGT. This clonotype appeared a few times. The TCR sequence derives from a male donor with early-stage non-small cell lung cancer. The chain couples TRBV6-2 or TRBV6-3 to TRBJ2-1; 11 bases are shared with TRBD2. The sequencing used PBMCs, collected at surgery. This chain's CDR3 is CASSPTSGNYNEQFF. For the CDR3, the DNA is TGTGCCAGCAGTCCGACTAGCGGGAACTACAATGAGCAGTTCTTC.